This T cell receptor (beta chain) was identified in a study of T cell responses to AZD1222 COVID-19 vaccine. Clones were read by immunoSEQ multiplex PCR, and TCRdb kept only the in-frame ones, dropping some. Found here are tens of thousands of clones, about 78% of them singletons; the top ten hold under 25%. Trimming pared 2 bases from V and 1 base from J, leaving 18 bases between. CDR1 is SGHDN and CDR2 is FVKESK in the germline V gene. This CDR3 has 17 residues. The specimen comprised peripheral blood, sampled on day 0 of AZD1222 vaccination. The sequence was obtained from an adult in good health. The chain couples TRBV14 to TRBJ2-7; weak D call: TRBD2 (7 bases). The CDR3 loop is CASSQMAGAGTSYEQYF. The CDR3 DNA sequence: TGTGCCAGCAGCCAAATGGCGGGGGCAGGGACGTCCTACGAGCAGTACTTC.